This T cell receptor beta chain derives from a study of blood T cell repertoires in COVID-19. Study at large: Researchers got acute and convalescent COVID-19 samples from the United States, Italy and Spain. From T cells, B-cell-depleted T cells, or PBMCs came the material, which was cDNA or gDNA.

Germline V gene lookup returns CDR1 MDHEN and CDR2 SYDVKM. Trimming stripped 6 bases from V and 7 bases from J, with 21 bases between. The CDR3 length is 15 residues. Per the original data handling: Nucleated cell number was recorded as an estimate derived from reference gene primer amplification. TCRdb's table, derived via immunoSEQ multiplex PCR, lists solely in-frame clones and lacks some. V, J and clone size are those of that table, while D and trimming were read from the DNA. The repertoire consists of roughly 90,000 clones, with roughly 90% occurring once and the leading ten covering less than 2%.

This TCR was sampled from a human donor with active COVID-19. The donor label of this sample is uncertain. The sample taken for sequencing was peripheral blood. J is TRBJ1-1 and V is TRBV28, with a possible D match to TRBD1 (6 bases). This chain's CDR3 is CASRDPDPGALEAFF. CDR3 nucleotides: TGTGCCAGCAGGGATCCGGATCCAGGGGCTCTTGAAGCTTTCTTT.